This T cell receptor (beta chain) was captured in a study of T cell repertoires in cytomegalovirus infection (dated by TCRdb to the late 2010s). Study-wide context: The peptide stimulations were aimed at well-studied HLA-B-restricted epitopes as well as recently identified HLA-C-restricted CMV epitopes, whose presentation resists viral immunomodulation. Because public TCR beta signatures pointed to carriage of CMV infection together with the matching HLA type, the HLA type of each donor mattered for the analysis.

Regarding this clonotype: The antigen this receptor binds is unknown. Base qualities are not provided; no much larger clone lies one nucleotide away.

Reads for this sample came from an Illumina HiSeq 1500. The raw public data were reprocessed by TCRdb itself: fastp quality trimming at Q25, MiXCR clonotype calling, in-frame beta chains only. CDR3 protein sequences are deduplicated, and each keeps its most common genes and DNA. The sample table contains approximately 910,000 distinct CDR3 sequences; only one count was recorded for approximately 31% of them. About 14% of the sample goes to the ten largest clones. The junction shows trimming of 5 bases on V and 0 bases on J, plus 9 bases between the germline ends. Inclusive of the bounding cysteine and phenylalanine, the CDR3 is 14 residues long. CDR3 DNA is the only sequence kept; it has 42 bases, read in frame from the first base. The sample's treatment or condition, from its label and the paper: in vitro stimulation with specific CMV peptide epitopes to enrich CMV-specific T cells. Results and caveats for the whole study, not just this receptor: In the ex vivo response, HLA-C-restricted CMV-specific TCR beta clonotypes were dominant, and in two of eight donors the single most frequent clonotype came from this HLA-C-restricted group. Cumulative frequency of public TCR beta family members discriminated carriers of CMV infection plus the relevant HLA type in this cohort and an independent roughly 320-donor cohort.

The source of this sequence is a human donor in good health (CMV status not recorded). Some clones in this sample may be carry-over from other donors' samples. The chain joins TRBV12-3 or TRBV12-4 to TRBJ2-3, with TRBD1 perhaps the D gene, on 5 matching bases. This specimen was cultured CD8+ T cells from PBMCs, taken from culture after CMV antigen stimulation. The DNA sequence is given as TGTGCCAGCAGTGGCAGGGCAAGCACAGATACGCAGTATTTT. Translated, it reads CASSGRASTDTQYF.